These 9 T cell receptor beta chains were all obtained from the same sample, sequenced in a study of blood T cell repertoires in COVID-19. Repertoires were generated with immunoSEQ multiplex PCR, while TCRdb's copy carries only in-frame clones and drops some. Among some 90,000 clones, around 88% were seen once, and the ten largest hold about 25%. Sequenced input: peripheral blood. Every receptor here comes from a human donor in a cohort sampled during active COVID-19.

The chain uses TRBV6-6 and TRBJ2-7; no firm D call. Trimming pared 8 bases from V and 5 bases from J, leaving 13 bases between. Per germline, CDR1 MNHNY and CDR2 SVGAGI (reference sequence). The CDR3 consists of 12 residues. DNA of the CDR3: TGTGCCAGCGCCCCCCGCCTAGACGAGCAGTACTTC. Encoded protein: CASAPRLDEQYF.

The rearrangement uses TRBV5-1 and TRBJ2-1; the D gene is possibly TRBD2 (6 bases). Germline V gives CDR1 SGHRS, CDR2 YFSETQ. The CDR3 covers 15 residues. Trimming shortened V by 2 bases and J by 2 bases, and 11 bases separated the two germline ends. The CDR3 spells CASSFGGPPYNEQFF. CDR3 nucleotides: TGCGCCAGCAGCTTCGGGGGACCACCCTACAATGAGCAGTTCTTC.

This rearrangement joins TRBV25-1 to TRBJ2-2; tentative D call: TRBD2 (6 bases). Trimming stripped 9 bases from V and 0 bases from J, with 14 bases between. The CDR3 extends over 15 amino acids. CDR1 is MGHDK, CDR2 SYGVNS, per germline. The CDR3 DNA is TGTGCCAGGGAACCGGGGACTTCGAACACCGGGGAGCTGTTTTTT. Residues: CAREPGTSNTGELFF.

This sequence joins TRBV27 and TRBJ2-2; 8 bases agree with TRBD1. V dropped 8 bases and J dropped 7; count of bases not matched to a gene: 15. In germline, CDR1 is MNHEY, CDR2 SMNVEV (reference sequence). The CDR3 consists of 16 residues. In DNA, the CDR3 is TGTGCCAGCCGGTCCGCGGACAGGGCTCAGAGCGGGGAGCTGTTTTTT. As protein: CASRSADRAQSGELFF.

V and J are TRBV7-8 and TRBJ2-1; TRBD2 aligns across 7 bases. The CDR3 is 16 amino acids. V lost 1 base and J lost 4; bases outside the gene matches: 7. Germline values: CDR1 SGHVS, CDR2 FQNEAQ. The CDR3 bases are TGTGCCAGCAGCTTAGTTGGGCTAGCGGCATACAATGAGCAGTTCTTC. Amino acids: CASSLVGLAAYNEQFF. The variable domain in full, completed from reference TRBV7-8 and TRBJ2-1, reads GAGVSQSPRYKVAKRGQDVALRCDPISGHVSLFWYQQALGQGPEFLTYFQNEAQLDKSGLPSDRFFAERPEGSVSTLKIQRTQQEDSAVYLCASSLVGLAAYNEQFFGPGTRLTVL.

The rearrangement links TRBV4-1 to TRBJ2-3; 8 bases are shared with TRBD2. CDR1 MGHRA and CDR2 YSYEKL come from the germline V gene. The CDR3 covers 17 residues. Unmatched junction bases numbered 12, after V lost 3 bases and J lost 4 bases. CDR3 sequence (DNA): TGCGCCAGCAGCCAGACCGGGACTAGGAGGGTCCCAGATACGCAGTATTTT. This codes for CASSQTGTRRVPDTQYF.

The CDR3: CASSSRQATNEKLFF. The DNA for the CDR3 is TGTGCCAGTAGTAGCAGACAGGCAACTAATGAAAAACTGTTTTTT. V is TRBV19 and J is TRBJ1-4; D possibly corresponds to TRBD1 (6 bases). The CDR3 has 15 amino acids. V shed 4 bases and J shed 0 bases, with 9 bases lying between them. Germline V CDR1 and CDR2: LNHDA, SQIVND (reference sequence).

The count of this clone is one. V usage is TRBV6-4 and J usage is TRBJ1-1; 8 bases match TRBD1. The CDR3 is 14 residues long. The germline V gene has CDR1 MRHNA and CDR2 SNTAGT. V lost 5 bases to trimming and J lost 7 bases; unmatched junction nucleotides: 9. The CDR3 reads CASSPSFGQGEAFF. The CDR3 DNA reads TGTGCCAGCAGTCCGTCATTTGGACAGGGTGAAGCTTTCTTT.

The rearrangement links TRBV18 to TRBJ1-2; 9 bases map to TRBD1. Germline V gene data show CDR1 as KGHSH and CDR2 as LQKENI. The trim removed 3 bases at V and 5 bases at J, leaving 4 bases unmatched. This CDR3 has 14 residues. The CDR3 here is CASSPGQGPYGYTF. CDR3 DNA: TGTGCCAGCTCACCCGGACAGGGGCCTTATGGCTACACCTTC.